The 21 T cell receptor beta chains given below trace back to one sample, sequenced in a study of T cell repertoires in cytomegalovirus infection. TCRdb processed the reads anew with MiXCR; each CDR3 protein has one entry. Altogether fewer than 200,000 distinct CDR3 sequences are present, 15% to 20% being singletons, with the ten largest covering around 3.2%. The sequenced sample was PBMCs. The origin of the receptors is a human donor in good health (CMV status not recorded). Some clones in this sample may be carry-over from other donors' samples.

The rearrangement links TRBV10-3 to TRBJ2-7, with 9 bases fitting TRBD1. Looked up from germline, CDR1 is ENHRY and CDR2 is SYGVKD. Trimming removed 10 bases from V and 4 bases from J; junction bases left unmatched: 5. There are 12 residues in the CDR3. CDR3 in amino acids: CATGTGQYEQYF. The CDR3 DNA sequence: TGTGCCACCGGGACAGGGCAATACGAGCAGTACTTC.

This clonotype was counted many times. This rearrangement joins TRBV7-2 to TRBJ1-6; D not resolved. The CDR3 loop spans 16 amino acids. The V end lost 1 base, the J end lost 2 bases, and 9 bases lay between the germline ends. From germline, CDR1 is SGHTA and CDR2 FQGNSA. The CDR3, as DNA: TGTGCCAGCAGCTTAGGGGTCACTACCTATAATTCACCCCTCCACTTT. Residues: CASSLGVTTYNSPLHF.

V usage is TRBV10-3 and J usage is TRBJ1-2; 12 nucleotides line up with TRBD1. CDR3 length: 16 residues. CDR1 and CDR2 (germline): ENHRY, SYGVKD. V lost 2 bases to trimming and J lost 3 bases; unmatched junction nucleotides: 4. CDR3 coding DNA: TGTGCCATCAGTGAGAAAGGGACAGGGGGCGACTATGGCTACACCTTC. Protein sequence: CAISEKGTGGDYGYTF.

Details on this clonotype: A single base separates this from a much larger clone, so it may be a read error. The chain has TRBV2 and TRBJ2-1; TRBD1 aligns across 7 bases. J lost 9 bases, V lost 8 bases, and 7 bases had no gene match. This CDR3 comprises 12 residues. The germline V gene encodes CDR1 SNHLY and CDR2 FYNNEI. The CDR3 spells CASCLDRAEQFF. The CDR3 nucleotides read TGTGCCAGCTGTCTAGACAGGGCTGAGCAGTTCTTC.

Regarding this clonotype: This could be a read error, since a much larger clone is one nucleotide away. CDR3 nucleotides: TGTGCCAGCAGCCTGGACGACCGGGTGATCACCGGGGAGCTGTTTTTT. Its translation is CASSLDDRVITGELFF. The chain joins TRBV7-2 to TRBJ2-2; the D is unclear. Germline CDR1 SGHTA, CDR2 FQGNSA. The CDR3 extends over 16 amino acids. V gave up 5 bases and J gave up 4 bases, with 17 bases separating them.

This clonotype was counted only a few times. CDR3: CASSVVSYEQYF. The CDR3 nucleotides read TGTGCCAGCAGTGTTGTCTCCTACGAGCAGTACTTC. This rearrangement joins TRBV2 to TRBJ2-7; D not resolved. The germline V gene encodes CDR1 SNHLY and CDR2 FYNNEI. V gave up 4 bases and J gave up 0 bases, with 4 bases separating them. There are 12 residues in the CDR3.

This clonotype was recorded a few times. This chain uses TRBV5-4 with TRBJ2-7; D ambiguous. CDR3 length equals 13 residues. In germline, CDR1 is SGHNT, CDR2 YYREEE (reference sequence). Deletions cut 0 bases from V and 0 bases from J, with 4 bases between. CDR3 sequence reads: CASSLDPSYEQYF. The CDR3 nucleotides are TGTGCCAGCAGCTTGGATCCCTCCTACGAGCAGTACTTC.

V gene TRBV28 combines with J gene TRBJ1-2, with TRBD1 identical over 7 bases. V dropped 6 bases and J dropped 8; count of bases not matched to a gene: 12. CDR1 and CDR2 from the germline V gene are MDHEN and SYDVKM. This CDR3 contains 14 residues. The DNA of the CDR3 is TGTGCCAGCAGGCCACCCAACAGGGGCGGGGGCTACACCTTC. Translation: CASRPPNRGGGYTF.

This clonotype was recorded once. V is TRBV12-3 or TRBV12-4 and J is TRBJ1-1; D gene unclear. The CDR3 contains 14 residues. V was shortened by 3 bases and J by 5 bases, with 13 bases between the two germline ends. The CDR3 nucleotides read TGTGCCAGCAGTTTGTACGGGGAAGGGACTGAAGCTTTCTTT. It codes for CASSLYGEGTEAFF.

This clonotype was seen at least ten times. The V gene is TRBV7-2, the J gene TRBJ2-7; TRBD2 is a possible D gene (5 bases). Germline CDR1 is SGHTA and CDR2 is FQGNSA. CDR3 length: 13 amino acids. V lost 3 bases and J lost 2, with 8 bases in between. The CDR3 reads CASSFSATYEQYF. DNA for the CDR3: TGTGCCAGCAGCTTTAGCGCAACCTACGAGCAGTACTTC.

This clonotype was counted many times. At one of its ends the junction is not consistent with the germline gene, which may arise from a read error. The chain links TRBV12-3 or TRBV12-4 to TRBJ2-5; TRBD1 might be the D (5 bases). The CDR3 loop spans 14 amino acids. CDR3 in amino acids: CASSPLGHQETQYF. The DNA for the CDR3 is TGTGCCAGCAGCCCTCTGGGGCACCAGGAGACCCAGTACTTC.

This clonotype was picked up a small number of times. The CDR3 spells CASSQDSNQNQPQHF. The CDR3 bases are TGCGCCAGCAGCCAAGATTCCAACCAGAATCAGCCCCAGCATTTT. The chain recombines TRBV4-1 with TRBJ1-5, with D unresolved. V was trimmed by 0 bases and J by 4 bases, leaving 10 bases between them. The germline V gene has CDR1 MGHRA and CDR2 YSYEKL. The CDR3 extends over 15 amino acids.

V usage is TRBV6-1 and J usage is TRBJ2-6; D may be TRBD1 (5 bases). There are 17 residues in the CDR3. The V gene lost 1 base and the J gene lost 4 bases, with 14 bases spanning the gap. Germline V lookup: CDR1 MNHNS, CDR2 SASEGT. CDR3 sequence (DNA): TGTGCCAGCAGTGAAGGGGGCAACCCGGCCGGGGCCAACGTCCTGACTTTC. This codes for CASSEGGNPAGANVLTF.

This clonotype was seen more than once but under ten times. The chain is built from TRBV7-3 and TRBJ2-2; D unresolved. The CDR3 has 14 amino acids. Trimming shortened V by 3 bases and J by 3 bases, and 8 bases separated the two germline ends. Germline V gene data show CDR1 as SGHTA and CDR2 as FQGTGA. CDR3 region: CASSFHRYTGELFF. In DNA form, the CDR3 reads TGTGCCAGCAGCTTCCATAGATACACCGGGGAGCTGTTTTTT.

This clonotype was picked up a small number of times. This chain uses TRBV19 with TRBJ2-7; 7 nucleotides match TRBD2. From germline, CDR1 is LNHDA and CDR2 SQIVND (reference sequence). The CDR3 contains 15 residues. The V segment lost 1 base and the J segment 2 bases; nucleotides outside the gene matches: 5. This chain's CDR3 is CASSIAASGTYEQYF. CDR3 bases: TGTGCCAGTAGTATAGCAGCTAGCGGAACCTACGAGCAGTACTTC.

J is TRBJ2-1 and V is TRBV11-3, with 10 bases fitting TRBD2. Germline loops: CDR1 SGHNT, CDR2 YENEEA. V shed 4 bases and J 0 bases; nucleotides not matched to a gene: 9. CDR3 length equals 18 residues. CDR3 amino acids: CASSSGLAALSSYNEQFF. As DNA, the CDR3 is TGTGCCAGCAGCTCAGGACTAGCGGCCCTTAGCTCCTACAATGAGCAGTTCTTC.

This clonotype was recorded many times. The rearrangement uses TRBV18 and TRBJ1-5; TRBD1 is a possible D gene (5 bases). This CDR3 region has 15 residues. V dropped 2 bases and J dropped 5 bases, with 13 bases sitting between them. The germline CDR1 and CDR2 sequences are KGHSH and LQKENI. The CDR3 DNA follows: TGTGCCAGCTCACCAGGGCAGGGATGGGATCAGCCCCAGCATTTT. It translates to CASSPGQGWDQPQHF.

Concerning this clonotype: Germline and junction disagree at one end, which may indicate a read error. The chain uses TRBV7-9 and TRBJ2-4; the D gene is possibly TRBD2 (6 bases). The CDR3 is made up of 16 amino acids. Germline lookup yields CDR1 SEHNR and CDR2 FQNEAQ (reference sequence). The CDR3 DNA reads as TGTGCCAGCACCTTAGGCGGGGTTGGAGGGTTGGACATTCAGTACTTC. Protein sequence: CASTLGGVGGLDIQYF.

V and J are TRBV5-6 and TRBJ1-2; D is uncertain. This CDR3 spans 12 amino acids. Germline V CDR1 and CDR2: SGHDT, YYEEEE. Between the trimmed V and J ends, which lost 2 bases and 8 bases, there was a span of 10 bases. As DNA, the CDR3 is TGTGCCAGCAGCTTCAGGAGAGGCGGCTACACCTTC. Translated, it gives CASSFRRGGYTF.

V gene TRBV7-3 combines with J gene TRBJ2-1; TRBD2 is a possible D gene (5 bases). The CDR3 runs to 15 residues. Deletions cut 0 bases from V and 9 bases from J, with 15 bases between. Per germline, CDR1 SGHTA and CDR2 FQGTGA. The CDR3 DNA is TGTGCCAGCAGCTTAACCAGTAGCCCTCGGGGTGAGCAGTTCTTC. As protein: CASSLTSSPRGEQFF.

This clonotype occurred many times. The J gene is TRBJ1-5, the V gene TRBV7-2, with D maybe TRBD1 (5 bases). Trimming took 4 bases from V and 4 from J, leaving 8 bases between them. CDR3 length: 13 amino acids. Per germline, CDR1 SGHTA and CDR2 FQGNSA. This CDR3 reads CASSSGTNQPQHF. In nucleotides, the CDR3 is TGTGCCAGCAGCTCGGGGACGAATCAGCCCCAGCATTTT.